Shown below are 28 T cell receptor beta chains from a single sample sequenced in a study of blood T cell repertoires in COVID-19. Profiled with immunoSEQ multiplex PCR; TCRdb holds only in-frame clones, not every one. Of approximately 67,000 clones listed, roughly 87% were seen once; the top ten hold approximately 19%. The sequencing input was peripheral blood. These receptors all come from a woman older than 75 with acute or convalescent COVID-19.

The chain uses TRBV7-2 and TRBJ1-6, with a weak D call TRBD1 (5 bases). From germline, CDR1 is SGHTA and CDR2 FQGNSA. The V and J ends lost 2 bases and 10 bases respectively, with 15 bases between them. The CDR3 is 15 amino acids. CDR3 coding DNA: TGTGCCAGCAGCTTAAGGTCCGACAGCAGCTCACCCCTCCACTTT. Encoded protein: CASSLRSDSSSPLHF.

Only a few counts were recorded for this clone. The chain carries TRBV10-1 and TRBJ2-5; 8 bases map to TRBD2. J was trimmed by 4 bases and V by 3 bases; bases with no gene match: 10. CDR1 and CDR2 (germline): WNHNN, SYGVQD (reference sequence). The CDR3 is 16 amino acids. The CDR3 is CASSDPKAGGGETQYF. The CDR3 coding sequence is TGCGCCAGCAGTGACCCGAAGGCGGGGGGTGGAGAGACCCAGTACTTC.

J is TRBJ1-1 and V is TRBV2; TRBD1 matches 8 bases. V dropped 6 bases and J dropped 9; count of bases not matched to a gene: 12. The CDR3 contains 14 residues. Germline V gene data show CDR1 as SNHLY and CDR2 as FYNNEI. CDR3 protein: CASRQEERTGQAFF. The CDR3 nucleotides are TGTGCCAGCAGGCAAGAAGAACGGACAGGGCAAGCTTTCTTT.

The chain has TRBV24-1 and TRBJ2-5; 9 nucleotides line up with TRBD1. This CDR3 comprises 15 residues. The ends lost 2 bases at V and 5 bases at J; junction bases unmatched: 5. Germline V lookup: CDR1 KGHDR, CDR2 SFDVKD. The CDR3 loop is CATSDSTGGRETQYF. CDR3 nucleotide sequence: TGTGCCACCAGTGATTCTACAGGGGGCAGGGAGACCCAGTACTTC.

The chain is built from TRBV10-3 and TRBJ1-2; 7 nucleotides align to TRBD1. J gave up 7 bases and V 2 bases, and 10 bases lay outside the gene matches. The CDR3 has 15 amino acids. CDR1 and CDR2 from the germline V gene are ENHRY and SYGVKD. The CDR3 region is CAISENPGQFSGYTF. CDR3 DNA sequence: TGTGCCATCAGTGAGAACCCGGGACAGTTCTCTGGCTACACCTTC.

This clone has more than one count but fewer than ten. This chain uses TRBV5-1 with TRBJ2-2, with D possibly being TRBD1 (5 bases). Germline CDR1 and CDR2: SGHRS and YFSETQ. CDR3 length equals 17 residues. V was trimmed by 2 bases and J by 1 base, leaving 15 bases between them. CDR3 DNA sequence: TGCGCCAGCAGCTTAATGGTCGACAGCCTGAACACCGGGGAGCTGTTTTTT. Residues: CASSLMVDSLNTGELFF.

This chain connects TRBV11-2 to TRBJ1-2, with unresolved D. Trimming took 5 bases from V and 4 from J, leaving 20 bases between them. The CDR3 contains 16 residues. CDR1 SGHAT and CDR2 FQNNGV come from the germline V gene. As DNA, the CDR3 is TGTGCCAGCAGCCCCGAGGGCCACCCCCGGGGCTATGGCTACACCTTC. Translating gives CASSPEGHPRGYGYTF.

The chain recombines TRBV28 with TRBJ2-1; 7 nucleotides align to TRBD2. Germline loops: CDR1 MDHEN, CDR2 SYDVKM. The CDR3 spans 15 residues. The J segment lost 10 bases and the V segment lost 2 bases, leaving 11 bases of the junction unmatched. CDR3 bases: TGTGCCAGCAGTTTAGCCGGGACTAAATCAAGGGAGCAGTTCTTC. Residues: CASSLAGTKSREQFF.

The chain recombines TRBV18 with TRBJ1-3; TRBD1 matches 9 bases. CDR3 length: 14 amino acids. Per the germline V gene, CDR1 is KGHSH and CDR2 is LQKENI. Trimming took 1 base from V and 8 from J; bases not matched to a gene: 3. The CDR3 bases are TGTGCCAGCTCACCACGGGACAGGGCGGACACCATATATTTT. Translated: CASSPRDRADTIYF.

J is TRBJ2-2 and V is TRBV9; D gene uncertain. The CDR3 spans 13 residues. With 1 base removed from V and 5 bases from J, the gap between germline ends came to 6 bases. The germline CDR1 and CDR2 sequences are SGDLS and YYNGEE. In DNA, the CDR3 is TGTGCCAGCAGCGTATACGGGACCGGGGAGCTGTTTTTT. Amino acid sequence: CASSVYGTGELFF.

This chain connects TRBV9 to TRBJ1-1, with 8 positions matching TRBD1. Germline V lookup: CDR1 SGDLS, CDR2 YYNGEE. Unmatched junction bases numbered 8, after V lost 4 bases and J lost 0 bases. CDR3 length: 16 amino acids. CDR3 in DNA: TGTGCCAGCAGCAGACGACAGGGGCGGTTGAACACTGAAGCTTTCTTT. Translating it yields CASSRRQGRLNTEAFF.

The chain recombines TRBV6-5 with TRBJ2-1; 8 bases are a match to TRBD2. Per the germline V gene, CDR1 is MNHEY and CDR2 is SVGAGI. The CDR3 contains 13 residues. With 8 bases clipped from V and 7 bases from J, the junction kept 7 bases outside the gene matches. The CDR3 loop reads CASGRGGPNEQFF. The CDR3, as DNA: TGTGCCAGCGGCCGGGGGGGGCCGAATGAGCAGTTCTTC.

The CDR3 DNA reads as TGTGCCAGCAGCGGGTTAGCGGGGGGATTTTACGAGCAGTACTTC. Amino acids: CASSGLAGGFYEQYF. The chain has TRBV5-6 and TRBJ2-7, with TRBD2 matching 10 bases. The germline CDR1 and CDR2 sequences are SGHDT and YYEEEE. V lost 4 bases to trimming and J lost 4 bases; unmatched junction nucleotides: 8. The CDR3 runs to 15 residues.

This clone was counted only a few times. No DNA is shown, since the ends of the CDR3 on it are uncertain; the CDR3 is the one TCRdb lists. The V gene is TRBV28, the J gene TRBJ1-2; the table's D call of TRBD1 was not tested on the DNA. Germline V gene lookup returns CDR1 MDHEN and CDR2 SYDVKM. A total of 16 residues make up the CDR3, ends included. CDR3 protein: CASSSSGQGGKDGYTF.

This clone appeared a few times. This sequence joins TRBV28 and TRBJ2-1, with 7 bases that match TRBD1. The length of the CDR3 is 15 residues. Germline V gene lookup returns CDR1 MDHEN and CDR2 SYDVKM. The V segment lost 6 bases and the J segment 9 bases; nucleotides outside the gene matches: 14. The CDR3 nucleotides read TGTGCCAGCAGACGATTGGGACAGAGGTTCGGTGAGCAGTTCTTC. It encodes CASRRLGQRFGEQFF.

This clone was observed a handful of times. The chain links TRBV5-6 to TRBJ2-3, with a tentative D call TRBD2 (5 bases). Trimming removed 4 bases at V and 0 bases at J, with 9 bases between. Germline CDR1 reads SGHDT; CDR2 reads YYEEEE. The CDR3 has 14 amino acids. The CDR3 here is CASSTGDSTDTQYF. Here the CDR3 DNA reads TGTGCCAGCAGCACCGGGGATAGCACAGATACGCAGTATTTT. Supplemented by reference TRBV5-6 and TRBJ2-3, the full variable domain reads DAGVTQSPTHLIKTRGQQVTLRCSPKSGHDTVSWYQQALGQGPQFIFQYYEEEERQRGNFPDRFSGHQFPNYSSELNVNALLLGDSALYLCASSTGDSTDTQYFGPGTRLTVL.

The V call is TRBV19, the J call TRBJ1-1; 9 bases are a match to TRBD1. In germline, CDR1 is LNHDA, CDR2 SQIVND (reference sequence). The length of the CDR3 is 15 residues. V lost 5 bases to trimming and J lost 4 bases; unmatched junction nucleotides: 8. CDR3: CASSGYRGRVTEAFF. DNA for the CDR3: TGTGCCAGTAGTGGTTACAGGGGGCGCGTCACTGAAGCTTTCTTT.

The CDR3 DNA reads TGTGCCAGCAGTTTGGGCACTGGAAACACCATATATTTT. This codes for CASSLGTGNTIYF. The V and J genes are TRBV28 and TRBJ1-3; D not certain. Trimming pared 3 bases from V and 2 bases from J, leaving 5 bases between. The germline V gene encodes CDR1 MDHEN and CDR2 SYDVKM. This CDR3 is built from 13 residues.

This clone was recorded only once. The rearrangement joins TRBV19 to TRBJ2-7; 7 positions match TRBD2. V lost 3 bases, J lost 4 bases, and 3 bases stayed unmatched. The CDR3 is 13 residues long. Germline CDR1 and CDR2: LNHDA and SQIVND (reference sequence). CDR3 region: CASSIIGGYEQYF. The CDR3, as DNA: TGTGCCAGTAGTATTATCGGGGGGTACGAGCAGTACTTC.

This clone has a single count. The J gene is TRBJ2-1, the V gene TRBV24-1, with D possibly matching TRBD2 (6 bases). Germline V gene lookup returns CDR1 KGHDR and CDR2 SFDVKD. This CDR3 is built from 18 residues. V was shortened by 2 bases and J by 1 base, with 17 bases between the two germline ends. The CDR3 protein is CATSDSKISGSSYNEQFF. CDR3 DNA sequence: TGTGCCACCAGTGATTCCAAAATTAGCGGTTCTTCCTACAATGAGCAGTTCTTC.

In this sample, this clone turned up a few times. The chain links TRBV7-9 to TRBJ2-7; 7 nucleotides agree with TRBD1. The CDR3 has 14 residues. V shed 3 bases and J 1 base; nucleotides not matched to a gene: 3. Germline loops: CDR1 SEHNR, CDR2 FQNEAQ (reference sequence). The CDR3 reads CASSFGTASYEQYF. CDR3 in DNA: TGTGCCAGCAGCTTCGGGACAGCTTCCTACGAGCAGTACTTC.

The CDR3 DNA is TGCGCCAGCAGCTTCAACAGGGGGACTGAAGCTTTCTTT. Encoded protein: CASSFNRGTEAFF. The V and J genes are TRBV5-1 and TRBJ1-1; TRBD1 matches at 8 bases. V gave up 2 bases and J gave up 5 bases; unmatched junction bases: 2. The CDR3 has 13 residues. Germline V CDR1 and CDR2: SGHRS, YFSETQ.

The CDR3 DNA sequence: TGTGCCAGTAGCGACAGGCCAGGGGAAAAACTGTTTTTT. Translation: CASSDRPGEKLFF. V usage is TRBV19 and J usage is TRBJ1-4, with a tentative D call TRBD1 (6 bases). Germline CDR1 reads LNHDA; CDR2 reads SQIVND (reference sequence). V gave up 6 bases and J gave up 8 bases, with 13 bases separating them. The CDR3 runs to 13 residues.

V gene TRBV12-3 or TRBV12-4 combines with J gene TRBJ1-1; D is possibly TRBD1 (5 bases). CDR3 length: 11 residues. Trimming pared 5 bases from V and 10 bases from J, leaving 11 bases between. CDR3 DNA sequence: TGTGCCAGCAGTCCGACAGAAGGAGCTTTCTTT. Translated, it gives CASSPTEGAFF.

The rearrangement joins TRBV28 to TRBJ1-5; TRBD1 is a possible D gene (6 bases). The CDR3 is made up of 16 amino acids. Germline V gene data show CDR1 as MDHEN and CDR2 as SYDVKM. V lost 9 bases and J 5 bases, leaving 23 bases between the germline ends. This CDR3 is CASMGATRALYQPQHF. The CDR3 DNA follows: TGTGCCAGTATGGGGGCCACCCGGGCTCTTTATCAGCCCCAGCATTTT.

J is TRBJ1-4 and V is TRBV18; possible D gene TRBD1, 5 bases. This CDR3 spans 17 amino acids. The ends were cut back, 0 bases at V and 5 bases at J, with 16 bases in the middle. CDR1 KGHSH and CDR2 LQKENI come from the germline V gene. This chain's CDR3 is CASSPPRTRGGNEKLFF. DNA for the CDR3: TGTGCCAGCTCACCACCGAGGACCCGGGGGGGAAATGAAAAACTGTTTTTT.

The chain combines TRBV11-2 with TRBJ2-1, with 12 positions matching TRBD2. The V and J ends lost 2 bases and 8 bases, in that order; junction bases with no gene match: 4. The CDR3 has 15 residues. Germline V gene data show CDR1 as SGHAT and CDR2 as FQNNGV. In DNA, the CDR3 is TGTGCCAGCAGCTTACTAGCGGGAGGGCCTTATGAGCAGTTCTTC. Translation gives CASSLLAGGPYEQFF.

The chain employs TRBV27 and TRBJ1-1, with D unresolved. Germline V gene lookup returns CDR1 MNHEY and CDR2 SMNVEV (reference sequence). CDR3 size: 11 residues. Deletions cut 6 bases from V and 5 bases from J, with 7 bases between. CDR3 sequence (DNA): TGTGCCAGCAGCCGAGGGACTGAAGCTTTCTTT. Translated, it gives CASSRGTEAFF.